A selection of T cell receptor beta chains follows, all from one sample in a study of blood T cell repertoires in COVID-19. Sequencing was performed with immunoSEQ multiplex PCR; in TCRdb, only in-frame clones are kept and a portion is missing. Of 140,000 to 150,000 clones listed, approximately 83% are singletons. Input material: peripheral blood. The source of these receptors is a woman aged 55-70 years with COVID-19, enrolled during active disease. Each CDR3 is given with its conserved first and last residue. The D gene is left open where the match is weak. Only some rows state a clone size, as once, few, many or a class for expanded clones.

-	TRBV6-5	TRBJ1-2	-	CASSPGQYSYGYTF	TGTGCCAGCAGTCCCGGACAATATAGCTATGGCTACACCTTC
TRBD1	TRBV6-5	TRBJ2-7	-	CASSRQGQGAGEQYF	TGTGCCAGCAGTCGCCAGGGACAGGGGGCTGGCGAGCAGTACTTC
TRBD2	TRBV6-2/TRBV6-3	TRBJ2-7	-	CASSYYGLAGDEQYF	TGTGCCAGCAGTTACTATGGGCTAGCGGGGGACGAGCAGTACTTC
TRBD2	TRBV3-1/TRBV3-2	TRBJ2-5	-	CASSQEGSGGRRETQYF	TGTGCCAGCAGCCAAGAAGGGAGCGGGGGGCGGCGGGAGACCCAGTACTTC
TRBD1	TRBV9	TRBJ2-7	-	CASSADLQGQGYEQYF	TGTGCCAGCAGCGCAGATCTGCAAGGACAGGGCTACGAGCAGTACTTC
-	TRBV6-1	TRBJ1-2	-	CASRADGYYGYTF	TGTGCCAGCAGAGCCGACGGGTACTATGGCTACACCTTC
-	TRBV19	TRBJ1-3	few	CASSIPNQGGGNTIYF	TGTGCCAGTAGTATACCGAACCAGGGAGGTGGAAACACCATATATTTT
-	TRBV7-7	TRBJ2-6	-	CASSLSSSGANVLTF	TGTGCTAGCAGCTTAAGTAGCTCTGGGGCCAACGTCCTGACTTTC
-	TRBV28	TRBJ1-1	-	CASSTEGDTEAFF	TGTGCCAGCAGTACTGAGGGGGACACTGAAGCTTTCTTT
-	TRBV4-1	TRBJ2-5	few	CASSQGGMGSGETQYF	TGCGCCAGCAGCCAAGGGGGGATGGGGAGCGGGGAGACCCAGTACTTC
TRBD1	TRBV18	TRBJ1-2	-	CASSPRPQGAEGYTF	TGTGCCAGCTCACCGAGACCACAGGGGGCGGAAGGCTACACCTTC
TRBD1	TRBV6-5	TRBJ1-2	-	CASSQGWTGYGYTF	TGTGCCAGCAGCCAGGGGTGGACAGGGTATGGCTACACCTTC
TRBD1	TRBV5-1	TRBJ1-2	-	CASSLGQGTVNYGYTF	TGCGCCAGCAGCTTGGGACAGGGCACGGTTAACTATGGCTACACCTTC
-	TRBV6-5	TRBJ2-7	-	CASRTTLTYEQYF	TGTGCCAGCAGGACGACTCTTACCTACGAGCAGTACTTC
TRBD1	TRBV19	TRBJ1-1	once	CASSETGSVRAFF	TGTGCCAGTAGCGAGACAGGGTCAGTTAGGGCTTTCTTT
-	TRBV6-2/TRBV6-3	TRBJ1-4	-	CASSAPRPGANEKLFF	TGTGCCAGCAGTGCGCCCAGGCCGGGAGCTAATGAAAAACTGTTTTTT
-	TRBV30	TRBJ2-2	-	CAWSGIQGALANTGELFF	TGTGCCTGGAGTGGGATACAGGGAGCTCTAGCGAACACCGGGGAGCTGTTTTTT
-	TRBV5-4	TRBJ2-3	-	CASSATESDTQYF	TGTGCCAGCAGCGCGACAGAATCAGATACGCAGTATTTT
TRBD1	TRBV5-6	TRBJ1-4	-	CASSFGQGNEKLFF	TGTGCCAGCAGCTTTGGACAGGGGAATGAAAAACTGTTTTTT
TRBD1	TRBV7-8	TRBJ1-2	once	CASSLGQGFPNYGYTF	TGTGCCAGCAGCTTAGGACAGGGGTTCCCTAACTATGGCTACACCTTC
TRBD2	TRBV7-2	TRBJ2-7	-	CASSGRTSGFPLYQYF	TGTGCCAGCAGCGGCCGGACTAGCGGGTTCCCCCTGTATCAGTACTTC